These T cell receptor beta chains were read from a single sample in a study of CD8 T cells in ankylosing spondylitis. One entry per CDR3 protein, called by TCRdb with MiXCR from the 5' RACE reads. The sample shows 670,000 or so distinct CDR3 sequences, roughly 19% of them seen only once. Sequencing input: blood, either unsorted or a sorted T cell fraction (not recorded which). These receptors originate from a male donor with ankylosing spondylitis. Each CDR3 is given with its conserved first and last residue. Fields, in order: V gene, D gene, CDR3 protein. A D gene is named only where the DNA matches it firmly.

>TRBV7-6|.
CASSFTAPLTNTDTQYF
>TRBV20-1|TRBD2
CSARFSTSHYNEQFF
>TRBV29-1|.
CSVDDRAGEIMNTEAFF
>TRBV12-3/TRBV12-4|TRBD2
CASSLGGSGRSDTQYF
>TRBV7-9|.
CASSLLEGETQYF
>TRBV5-1|TRBD1
CASSFTGGDYGYTF
>TRBV5-4|.
CASNLGGGMGTEAFF
>TRBV11-2|.
CASSSGNGHNNQPQHF
>TRBV18|.
CASSPQGDPGTDTQYF
>TRBV20-1|.
CSATHFRAGDQPQHF